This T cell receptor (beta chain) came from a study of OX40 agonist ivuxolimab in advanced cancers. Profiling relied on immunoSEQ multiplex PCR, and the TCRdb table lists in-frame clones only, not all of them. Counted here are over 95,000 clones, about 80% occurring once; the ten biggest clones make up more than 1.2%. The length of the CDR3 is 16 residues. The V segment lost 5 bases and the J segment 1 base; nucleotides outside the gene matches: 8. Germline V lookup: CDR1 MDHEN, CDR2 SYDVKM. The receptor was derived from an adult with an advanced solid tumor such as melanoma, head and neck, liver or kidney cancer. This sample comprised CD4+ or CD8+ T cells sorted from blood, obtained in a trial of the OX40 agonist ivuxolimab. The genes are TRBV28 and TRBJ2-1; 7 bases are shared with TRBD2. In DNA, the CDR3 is TGTGCCAGCAGTCTCCTTAGCGGGCTTTCCTACAATGAGCAGTTCTTC. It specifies CASSLLSGLSYNEQFF.